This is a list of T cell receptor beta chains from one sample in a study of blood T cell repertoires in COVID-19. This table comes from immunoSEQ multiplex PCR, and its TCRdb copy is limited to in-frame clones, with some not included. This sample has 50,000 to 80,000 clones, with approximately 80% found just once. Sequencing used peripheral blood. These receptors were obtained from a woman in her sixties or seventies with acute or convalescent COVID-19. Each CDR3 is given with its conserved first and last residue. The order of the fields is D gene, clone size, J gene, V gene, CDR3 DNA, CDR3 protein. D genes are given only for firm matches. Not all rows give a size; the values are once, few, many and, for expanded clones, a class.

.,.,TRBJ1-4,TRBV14,TGTGCCAGCAGCCAAGGTACAGGGCTAAATGAAAAACTGTTTTTT,CASSQGTGLNEKLFF
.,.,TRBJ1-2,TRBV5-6,TGTGCCAGCAGCCCCGGGTCGAATCTCTATGGCTACACCTTC,CASSPGSNLYGYTF
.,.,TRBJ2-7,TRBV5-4,TGTGCCATAGCGGCGTCGGGGAAAAGCCCCTACGAGCAGTACTTC,CAIAASGKSPYEQYF
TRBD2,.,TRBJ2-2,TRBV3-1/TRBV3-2,TGTGCCAGCAGCCGACTAGCGGGGGACACCGGGGAGCTGTTTTTT,CASSRLAGDTGELFF
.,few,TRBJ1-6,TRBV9,TGTGCCAGCAGCGTAGGGGAGAGTTCACCCCTCCACTTT,CASSVGESSPLHF
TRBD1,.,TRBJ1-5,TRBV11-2,TGTGCCAGCAGCTTAGCAGGGACAGATCAGCCCCAGCATTTT,CASSLAGTDQPQHF
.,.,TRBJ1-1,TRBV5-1,TGCGCCAGCAGCCCCGACGGGGGACTTGAAGCTTTCTTT,CASSPDGGLEAFF
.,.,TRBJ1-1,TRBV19,TGTGCCAGTACAGACAGGTTTGAAGCTTTCTTT,CASTDRFEAFF
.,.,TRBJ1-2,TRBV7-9,TGTGCCAGCAGCTTAGCGCATCGAAGGAGGGACCCCTATGGCTACACCTTC,CASSLAHRRRDPYGYTF
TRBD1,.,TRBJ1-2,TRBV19,TGTGCCAGTAGTAGGGACAGGGGGCGGTTCGGCTATGGCTACACCTTC,CASSRDRGRFGYGYTF
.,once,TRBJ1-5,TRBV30,TGTGCCTGGAGTAGGGAGGGGGATCAGCCCCAGCATTTT,CAWSREGDQPQHF
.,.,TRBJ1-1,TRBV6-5,TGTGCCAGCAGTTACTTACAACCGAACACTGAAGCTTTCTTT,CASSYLQPNTEAFF
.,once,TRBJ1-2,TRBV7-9,TGTGCCAGCAGCCATCCCCCTCCTCAGATGACAGGAGGCTACACCTTC,CASSHPPPQMTGGYTF
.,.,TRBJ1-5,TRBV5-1,TGCGCCAGCAGCTTGGGAGACAGAAATCAGCCCCAGCATTTT,CASSLGDRNQPQHF
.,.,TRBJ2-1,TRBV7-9,TGTGCCAGCAGCTTAGGTGGCTCCCGCTCCTACAATGAGCAGTTCTTC,CASSLGGSRSYNEQFF
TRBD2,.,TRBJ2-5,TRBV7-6,TGTGCCAGCAGCCCAGCCGGGGGGGGCCGAGAGACCCAGTACTTC,CASSPAGGGRETQYF
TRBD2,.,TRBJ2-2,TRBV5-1,TGCGCCAGCAGCTTGCGCACAGGAGCGGGGGGCCCAGGTGACACCGGGGAGCTGTTTTTT,CASSLRTGAGGPGDTGELFF
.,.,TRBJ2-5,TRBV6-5,TGTGCCAGCAGCCAAAATGGACAGCTAGTGACCCAGTACTTC,CASSQNGQLVTQYF
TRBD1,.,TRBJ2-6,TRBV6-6,TGTGCCAGCAGTCCGGGACAGGGAAGCACTGGGGCCAACGTCCTGACTTTC,CASSPGQGSTGANVLTF
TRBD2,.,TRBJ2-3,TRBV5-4,TGTGCCAGCAGCTTGGCTGGACTAGCGGGGGTTGGAGCAGATACGCAGTATTTT,CASSLAGLAGVGADTQYF
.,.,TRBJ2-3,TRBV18,TGTGCCAGCTCACGGGCCCCAGGGGCAGATACGCAGTATTTT,CASSRAPGADTQYF
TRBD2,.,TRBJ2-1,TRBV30,TGTGCCTGGTTTAGCGGGGGGACATACAATGAGCAGTTCTTC,CAWFSGGTYNEQFF
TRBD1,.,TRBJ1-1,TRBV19,TGTGCCAGTAGCCGGGACAGCTTTGAAGCTTTCTTT,CASSRDSFEAFF
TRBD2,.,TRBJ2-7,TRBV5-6,TGTGCCAGCGGGAGATCTAGCGGGGTTACCTACGAGCAGTACTTC,CASGRSSGVTYEQYF
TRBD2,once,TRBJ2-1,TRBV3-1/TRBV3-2,TGTGCCAGCAGCCACCCTGGACTAGCGGGGGGTGAGCAGTTCTTC,CASSHPGLAGGEQFF
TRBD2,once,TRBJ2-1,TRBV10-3,TGTGCCATCAAGGCTAGCGGGGGCAAATTGAGCTCCTACAATGAGCAGTTCTTC,CAIKASGGKLSSYNEQFF
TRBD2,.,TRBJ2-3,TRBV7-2,TGTGCCAGCAGCTTAGAAGGGACTAGCGGGGGGTCTGTTAGAGATACGCAGTATTTT,CASSLEGTSGGSVRDTQYF
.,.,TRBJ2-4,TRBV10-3,TGTGCCATCAGTGAGGGGAAAGGGGCTAACATTCAGTACTTC,CAISEGKGANIQYF
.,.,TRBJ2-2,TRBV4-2,TGTGCCAGCAGCCAAGTGAGCGCGAACACCGGGGAGCTGTTTTTT,CASSQVSANTGELFF
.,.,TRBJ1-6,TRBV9,TGTGCCAGCAGCGTGACAAAGGATTATAATTCACCCCTCCACTTT,CASSVTKDYNSPLHF